This T cell receptor beta chain was captured in a study of shared clonotypes between healthy human individuals. Study-wide points: In having few donors, the study represented limited genetic and exposure-history diversity.

Measured with immunoSEQ multiplex PCR; TCRdb has only the in-frame clones, and not every one. There are 2 million to 2.5 million clones in the sample; 90% to 96% occur only once, and 0.13% lies in the top ten. Every one of the donors was a Caucasian adult that lived in Nashville, Tennessee. CDR3 length: 15 residues. Trimming cost V 0 bases and J 0 bases, with 7 bases left between them. The germline V gene has CDR1 MGHRA and CDR2 YSYEKL. For this clone: Its antigen is not known.

This receptor was obtained from a man aged 18-30 years in good health. The sample taken for sequencing was naive CD4+ T cells sorted from blood. Subset specified: CD45RA+ positively selected. The J gene is TRBJ2-3, the V gene TRBV4-1; tentatively, D is TRBD1 or TRBD2 (5 bases each). The CDR3 nucleotides read TGCGCCAGCAGCCAAGAGGGGGTTAGCACAGATACGCAGTATTTT. This sequence encodes CASSQEGVSTDTQYF.